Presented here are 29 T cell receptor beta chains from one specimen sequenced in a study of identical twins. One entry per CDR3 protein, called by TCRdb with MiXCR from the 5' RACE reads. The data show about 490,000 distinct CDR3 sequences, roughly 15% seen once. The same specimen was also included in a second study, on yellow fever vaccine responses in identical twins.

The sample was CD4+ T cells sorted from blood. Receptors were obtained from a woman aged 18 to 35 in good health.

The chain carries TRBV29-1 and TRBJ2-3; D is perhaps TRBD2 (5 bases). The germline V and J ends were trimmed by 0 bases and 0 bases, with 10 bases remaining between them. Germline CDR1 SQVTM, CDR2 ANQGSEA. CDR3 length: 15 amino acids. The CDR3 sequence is CSVEERADSTDTQYF. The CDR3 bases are TGCAGCGTTGAAGAGAGGGCAGATAGCACAGATACGCAGTATTTT.

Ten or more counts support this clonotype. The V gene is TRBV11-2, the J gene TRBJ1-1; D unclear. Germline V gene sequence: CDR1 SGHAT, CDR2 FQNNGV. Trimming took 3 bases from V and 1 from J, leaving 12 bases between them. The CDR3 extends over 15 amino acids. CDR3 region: CASSLSGTTNTEAFF. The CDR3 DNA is TGTGCCAGCAGCTTGTCCGGCACAACGAACACTGAAGCTTTCTTT.

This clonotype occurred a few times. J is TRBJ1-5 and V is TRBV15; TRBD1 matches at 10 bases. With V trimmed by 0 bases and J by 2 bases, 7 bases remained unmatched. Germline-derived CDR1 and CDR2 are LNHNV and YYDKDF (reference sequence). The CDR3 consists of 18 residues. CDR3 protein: CATSREGQGFWGNQPQHF. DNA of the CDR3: TGTGCCACCAGCAGAGAGGGACAGGGGTTTTGGGGCAATCAGCCCCAGCATTTT.

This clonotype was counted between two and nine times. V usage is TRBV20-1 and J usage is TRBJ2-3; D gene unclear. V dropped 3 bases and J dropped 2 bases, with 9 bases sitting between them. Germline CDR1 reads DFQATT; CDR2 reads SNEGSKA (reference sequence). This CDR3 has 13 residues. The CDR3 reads CSASGLHTDTQYF. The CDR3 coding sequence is TGCAGTGCTAGCGGCCTCCACACAGATACGCAGTATTTT.

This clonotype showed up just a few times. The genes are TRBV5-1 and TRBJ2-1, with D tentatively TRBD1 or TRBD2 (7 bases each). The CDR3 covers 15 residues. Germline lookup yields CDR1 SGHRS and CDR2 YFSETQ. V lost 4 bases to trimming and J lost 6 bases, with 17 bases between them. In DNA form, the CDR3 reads TGCGCCAGCAGCCCGGTACAGGGGAGGGGCAATGAGCAGTTCTTC. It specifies CASSPVQGRGNEQFF.

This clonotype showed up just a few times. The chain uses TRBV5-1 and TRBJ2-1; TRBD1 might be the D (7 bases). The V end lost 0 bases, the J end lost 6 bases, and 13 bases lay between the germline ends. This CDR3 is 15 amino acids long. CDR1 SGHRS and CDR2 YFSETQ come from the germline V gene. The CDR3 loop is CASSLEEGARNEQFF. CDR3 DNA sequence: TGCGCCAGCAGCTTGGAGGAGGGGGCCCGCAATGAGCAGTTCTTC. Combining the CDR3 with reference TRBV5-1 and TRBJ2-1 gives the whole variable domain KAGVTQTPRYLIKTRGQQVTLSCSPISGHRSVSWYQQTPGQGLQFLFEYFSETQRNKGNFPGRFSGRQFSNSRSEMNVSTLELGDSALYLCASSLEEGARNEQFFGPGTRLTVL.

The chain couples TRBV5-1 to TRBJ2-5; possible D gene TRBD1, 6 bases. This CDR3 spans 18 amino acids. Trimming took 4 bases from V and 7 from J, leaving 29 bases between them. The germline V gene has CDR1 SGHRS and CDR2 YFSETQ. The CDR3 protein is CASSLDRFLASGSRTQYF. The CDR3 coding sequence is TGCGCCAGCAGCCTAGACAGGTTCCTGGCCTCCGGATCCCGGACCCAGTACTTC.

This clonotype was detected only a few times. The CDR3 sequence is CASSWPTSGGAGRETQYF. The DNA of the CDR3 is TGCGCCAGCAGCTGGCCGACTAGCGGGGGGGCCGGTCGGGAGACCCAGTACTTC. The chain employs TRBV5-1 and TRBJ2-5; TRBD2 agrees at 14 bases. V lost 3 bases to trimming and J lost 5 bases; unmatched junction nucleotides: 12. This CDR3 is built from 18 residues. Germline-derived CDR1 and CDR2 are SGHRS and YFSETQ.

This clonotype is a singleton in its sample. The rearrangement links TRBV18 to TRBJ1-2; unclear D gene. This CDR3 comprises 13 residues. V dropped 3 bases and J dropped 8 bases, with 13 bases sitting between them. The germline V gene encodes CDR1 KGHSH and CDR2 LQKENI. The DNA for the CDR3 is TGTGCCAGCTCACCGGAACTTTCGGGAGGCTACACCTTC. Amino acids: CASSPELSGGYTF.

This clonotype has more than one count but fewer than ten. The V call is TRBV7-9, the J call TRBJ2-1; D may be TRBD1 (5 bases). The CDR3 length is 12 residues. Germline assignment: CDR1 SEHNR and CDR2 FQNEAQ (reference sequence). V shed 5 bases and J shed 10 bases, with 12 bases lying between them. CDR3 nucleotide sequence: TGTGCCAGCAGCCCCACTTGGGGCGAGCAGTTCTTC. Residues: CASSPTWGEQFF.

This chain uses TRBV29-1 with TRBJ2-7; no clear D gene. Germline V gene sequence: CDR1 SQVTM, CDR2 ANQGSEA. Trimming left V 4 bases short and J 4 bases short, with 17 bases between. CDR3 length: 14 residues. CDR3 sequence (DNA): TGCAGCGTTGGAAGCCCCCCGCGGTTATACGAGCAGTACTTC. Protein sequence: CSVGSPPRLYEQYF.

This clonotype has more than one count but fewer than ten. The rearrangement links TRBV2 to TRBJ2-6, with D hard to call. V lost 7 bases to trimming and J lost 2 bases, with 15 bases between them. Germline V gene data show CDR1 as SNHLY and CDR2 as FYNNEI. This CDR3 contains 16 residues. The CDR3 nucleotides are TGTGCCAGCAACCAGGATGCCCACCCTGGGGCCAACGTCCTGACTTTC. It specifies CASNQDAHPGANVLTF.

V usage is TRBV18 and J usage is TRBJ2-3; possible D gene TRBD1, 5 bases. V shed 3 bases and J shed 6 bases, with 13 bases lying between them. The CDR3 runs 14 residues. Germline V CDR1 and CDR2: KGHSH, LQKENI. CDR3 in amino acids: CASSPSGSGDTQYF. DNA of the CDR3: TGTGCCAGCTCACCTTCAGGGTCTGGGGATACGCAGTATTTT.

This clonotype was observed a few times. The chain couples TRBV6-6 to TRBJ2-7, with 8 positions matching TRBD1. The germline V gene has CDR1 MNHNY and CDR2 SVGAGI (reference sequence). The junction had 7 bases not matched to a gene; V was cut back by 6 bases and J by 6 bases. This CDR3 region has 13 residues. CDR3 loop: CASRLQGAGEQYF. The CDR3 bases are TGTGCCAGCAGGCTCCAGGGGGCCGGCGAGCAGTACTTC.

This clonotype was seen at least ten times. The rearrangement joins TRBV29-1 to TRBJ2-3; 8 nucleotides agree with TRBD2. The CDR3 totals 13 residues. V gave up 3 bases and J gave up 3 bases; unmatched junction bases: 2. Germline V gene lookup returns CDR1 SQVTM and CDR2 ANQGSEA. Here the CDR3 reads CSVERLATDTQYF. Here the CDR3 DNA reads TGCAGCGTTGAGAGACTAGCGACAGATACGCAGTATTTT.

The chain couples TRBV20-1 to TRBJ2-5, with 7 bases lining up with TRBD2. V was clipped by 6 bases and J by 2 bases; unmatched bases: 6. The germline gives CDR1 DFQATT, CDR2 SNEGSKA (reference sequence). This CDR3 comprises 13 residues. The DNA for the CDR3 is TGCAGTGCGCCGGCGGGGGAACAAGAGACCCAGTACTTC. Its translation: CSAPAGEQETQYF.

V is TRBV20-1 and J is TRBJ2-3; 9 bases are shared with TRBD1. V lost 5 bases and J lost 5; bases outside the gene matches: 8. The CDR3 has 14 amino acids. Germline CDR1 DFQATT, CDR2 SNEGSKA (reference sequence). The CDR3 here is CSAAMGQGLDTQYF. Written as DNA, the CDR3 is TGCAGTGCTGCCATGGGACAGGGTCTAGATACGCAGTATTTT.

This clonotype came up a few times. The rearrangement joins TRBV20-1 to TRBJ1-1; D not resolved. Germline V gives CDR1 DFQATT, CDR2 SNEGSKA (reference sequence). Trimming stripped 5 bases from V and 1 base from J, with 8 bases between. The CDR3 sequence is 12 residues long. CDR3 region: CSASGRNTEAFF. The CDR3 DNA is TGCAGTGCTTCGGGGAGGAACACTGAAGCTTTCTTT.

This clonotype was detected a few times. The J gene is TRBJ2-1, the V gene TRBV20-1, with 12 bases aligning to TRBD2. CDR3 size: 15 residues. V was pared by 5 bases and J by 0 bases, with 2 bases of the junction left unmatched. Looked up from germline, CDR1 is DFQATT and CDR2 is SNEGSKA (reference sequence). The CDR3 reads CSAAGLAGSYNEQFF. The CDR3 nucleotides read TGCAGTGCTGCGGGACTAGCGGGCTCCTACAATGAGCAGTTCTTC.

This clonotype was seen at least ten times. The CDR3 sequence is CASSFRQGCTEAFF. The CDR3 region has the DNA TGTGCCAGCAGTTTTAGGCAGGGCTGCACTGAAGCTTTCTTT. V gene TRBV12-3 or TRBV12-4 combines with J gene TRBJ1-1; a weak D match, TRBD1 (5 bases). The CDR3 runs 14 residues. The germline V and J ends were trimmed by 3 bases and 4 bases, with 12 bases remaining between them.

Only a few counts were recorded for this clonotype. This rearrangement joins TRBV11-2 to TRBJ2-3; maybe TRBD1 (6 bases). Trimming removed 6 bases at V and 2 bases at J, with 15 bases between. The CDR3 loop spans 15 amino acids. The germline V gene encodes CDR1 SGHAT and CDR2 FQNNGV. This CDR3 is CASSWTTGNTDTQYF. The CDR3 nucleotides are TGTGCCAGCAGTTGGACGACAGGAAACACAGATACGCAGTATTTT.

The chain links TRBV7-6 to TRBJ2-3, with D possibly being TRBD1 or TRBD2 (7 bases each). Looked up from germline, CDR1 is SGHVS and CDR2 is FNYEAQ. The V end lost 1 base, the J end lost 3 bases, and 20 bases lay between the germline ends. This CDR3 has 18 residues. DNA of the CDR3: TGTGCCAGCAGCTTAGTACGACAGGGAGGGATCTGGACAGATACGCAGTATTTT. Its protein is CASSLVRQGGIWTDTQYF.

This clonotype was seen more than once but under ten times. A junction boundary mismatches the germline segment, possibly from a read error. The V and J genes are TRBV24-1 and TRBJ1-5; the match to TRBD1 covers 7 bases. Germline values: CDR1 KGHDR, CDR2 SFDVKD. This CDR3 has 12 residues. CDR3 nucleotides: TGTGCCGCCAGAACAGGGGAGCAGCCCCAGCATTTT. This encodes CAARTGEQPQHF.

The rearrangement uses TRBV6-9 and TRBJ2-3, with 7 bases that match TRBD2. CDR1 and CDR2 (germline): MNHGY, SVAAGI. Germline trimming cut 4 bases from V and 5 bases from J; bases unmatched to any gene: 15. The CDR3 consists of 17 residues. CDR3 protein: CASSWIQRAGAGDTQYF. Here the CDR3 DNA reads TGTGCCAGCAGTTGGATCCAGCGGGCGGGAGCCGGAGATACGCAGTATTTT.

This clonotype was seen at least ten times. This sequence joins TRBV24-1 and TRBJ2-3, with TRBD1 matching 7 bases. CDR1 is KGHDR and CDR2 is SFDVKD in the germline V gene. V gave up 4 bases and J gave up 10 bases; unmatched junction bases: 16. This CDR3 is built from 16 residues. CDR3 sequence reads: CATSDRADRDSQSQYF. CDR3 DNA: TGTGCCACCAGTGACCGAGCTGACCGGGACAGCCAGTCGCAGTATTTT.

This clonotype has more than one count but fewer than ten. The chain's CDR3 is CASTTGGTDTQYF. Written as DNA, the CDR3 is TGTGCCAGCACCACGGGAGGCACAGATACGCAGTATTTT. The J gene is TRBJ2-3, the V gene TRBV6-1; tentative D call: TRBD2 (6 bases). CDR1 is MNHNS and CDR2 is SASEGT in the germline V gene. The CDR3 is made up of 13 amino acids. V lost 7 bases to trimming and J lost 1 base, with 9 bases between them.

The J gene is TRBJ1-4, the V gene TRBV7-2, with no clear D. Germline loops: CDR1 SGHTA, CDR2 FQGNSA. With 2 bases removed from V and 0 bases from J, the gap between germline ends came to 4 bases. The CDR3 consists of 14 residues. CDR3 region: CASSLLPTNEKLFF. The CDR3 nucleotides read TGTGCCAGCAGCTTACTACCAACTAATGAAAAACTGTTTTTT.

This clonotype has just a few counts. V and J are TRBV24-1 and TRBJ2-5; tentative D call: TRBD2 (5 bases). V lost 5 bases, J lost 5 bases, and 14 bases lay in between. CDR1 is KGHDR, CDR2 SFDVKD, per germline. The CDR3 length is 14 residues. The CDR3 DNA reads TGTGCCACCAGTGTGGGGAGCCTCGGGGAGACCCAGTACTTC. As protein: CATSVGSLGETQYF.

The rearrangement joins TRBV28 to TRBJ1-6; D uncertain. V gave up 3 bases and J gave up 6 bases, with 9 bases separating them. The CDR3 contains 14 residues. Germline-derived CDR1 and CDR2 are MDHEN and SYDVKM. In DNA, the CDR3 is TGTGCCAGCAGTTTCCCGGGGAGTAATTCACCCCTCCACTTT. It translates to CASSFPGSNSPLHF.